These 15 T cell receptor beta chains were all obtained from the same sample, sequenced in a study of blood T cell repertoires in COVID-19. Using immunoSEQ multiplex PCR, the repertoire was profiled, and TCRdb retains in-frame clones only, with some absent. The table records over 250,000 clones, 80% to 90% of them present only once. Sequencing was carried out using peripheral blood. The receptor source for this set is a woman between 40 and 50 years old who had recovered from COVID-19.

The rearrangement joins TRBV6-6 to TRBJ2-5, with 7 bases aligning to TRBD1. The CDR3 length is 15 residues. V was clipped by 6 bases and J by 2 bases; unmatched bases: 9. Germline CDR1 is MNHNY and CDR2 is SVGAGI (reference sequence). CDR3 DNA: TGTGCCAGCAGGGGGCCCGGGACAGCTCAAGAGACCCAGTACTTC. This codes for CASRGPGTAQETQYF.

The genes are TRBV12-3 or TRBV12-4 and TRBJ1-1; the D is unclear. Trimming stripped 2 bases from V and 0 bases from J, with 4 bases between. This CDR3 contains 13 residues. The CDR3, as DNA: TGTGCCAGCAGTTTACAGGTGAACACTGAAGCTTTCTTT. Translated: CASSLQVNTEAFF.

The CDR3 DNA reads as TGTGCCAGCAGCGCGACAGGCATGAACACTGAAGCTTTCTTT. Its protein product is CASSATGMNTEAFF. The chain carries TRBV7-2 and TRBJ1-1; possible D gene TRBD1, 6 bases. Germline assignment: CDR1 SGHTA and CDR2 FQGNSA. This CDR3 contains 14 residues. V lost 5 bases, J lost 0 bases, and 10 bases lay in between.

The CDR3 loop reads CASSLGATRTQYF. The CDR3 DNA is TGTGCCAGCAGCTTGGGAGCTACGAGGACCCAGTACTTC. This chain links TRBV5-4 with TRBJ2-5; D is unclear. Per germline, CDR1 SGHNT and CDR2 YYREEE (reference sequence). The V gene lost 0 bases and the J gene lost 7 bases, with 10 bases spanning the gap. CDR3 length: 13 amino acids.

Details on this clone: One junction end does not reproduce the germline sequence, and a read error may be involved. Other DNA sequences in this sample translate to the same CDR3. The chain links TRBV27 to TRBJ1-1, with unresolved D. The length of the CDR3 is 13 residues. Germline V lookup: CDR1 MNHEY, CDR2 SMNVEV (reference sequence). CDR3 sequence: CASSFWPQTEAFF. The CDR3 coding sequence is TGTGCCAGTAGTTTTTGGCCTCAAACTGAAGCTTTCTTT.

This chain connects TRBV6-6 to TRBJ2-5, with 7 bases lining up with TRBD1. Trimming removed 4 bases from V and 4 bases from J; junction bases left unmatched: 3. Germline V gene sequence: CDR1 MNHNY, CDR2 SVGAGI (reference sequence). The CDR3 loop spans 13 amino acids. CDR3 nucleotide sequence: TGTGCCAGCAGTTTAAACAGGGGAGAGACCCAGTACTTC. Its translation: CASSLNRGETQYF.

The V and J genes are TRBV6-5 and TRBJ2-2; possible D gene TRBD2, 7 bases. The germline gives CDR1 MNHEY, CDR2 SVGAGI. V was clipped by 6 bases and J by 5 bases, with 16 bases between them. The CDR3 sequence is 15 residues long. CDR3 protein: CASRRTGGRTGELFF. Written as DNA, the CDR3 is TGTGCCAGCAGACGCACGGGGGGCCGGACCGGGGAGCTGTTTTTT.

The rearrangement links TRBV6-2 or TRBV6-3 to TRBJ1-2; no clear D gene. CDR1 and CDR2 (germline): MNHEY, SVGEGT. The CDR3 loop spans 13 amino acids. Trimming removed 0 bases at V and 7 bases at J, with 9 bases between. CDR3 residues: CASSYSRRSGYTF. CDR3 in DNA: TGTGCCAGCAGTTACTCCCGCAGGTCTGGCTACACCTTC.

This clone was counted a single time. V is TRBV2 and J is TRBJ1-1; no clear D. Germline V gene data show CDR1 as SNHLY and CDR2 as FYNNEI. V was pared by 4 bases and J by 4 bases, with 10 bases between. This CDR3 spans 13 amino acids. The CDR3: CASSGADPTEAFF. The DNA for the CDR3 is TGTGCCAGCAGTGGGGCCGACCCCACTGAAGCTTTCTTT.

The chain recombines TRBV6-2 or TRBV6-3 with TRBJ1-1, with D perhaps TRBD1 (6 bases). Germline loops: CDR1 MNHEY, CDR2 SVGEGT. Between the trimmed V and J ends, which lost 5 bases and 6 bases, there was a span of 16 bases. The CDR3 has 14 residues. The CDR3 DNA reads as TGTGCCAGCAGTACCAGGGGATTCGGCGCTGAAGCTTTCTTT. Protein product: CASSTRGFGAEAFF.

The chain recombines TRBV7-2 with TRBJ1-1; D possibly corresponds to TRBD1 (6 bases). CDR1 is SGHTA and CDR2 is FQGNSA in the germline V gene. The CDR3 totals 16 residues. Trimming cost V 4 bases and J 2 bases, with 17 bases left between them. This chain's CDR3 is CASSSWATQGNTEAFF. CDR3 in DNA: TGTGCCAGCAGCTCCTGGGCAACACAGGGTAACACTGAAGCTTTCTTT.

CDR3 DNA sequence: TGTGCCAGCAGCCGAGGACAGGGAGGAGGCGAGCAGTACTTC. This sequence encodes CASSRGQGGGEQYF. The J gene is TRBJ2-7, the V gene TRBV7-9; 8 nucleotides match TRBD1. Germline V gene data show CDR1 as SEHNR and CDR2 as FQNEAQ (reference sequence). V lost 5 bases and J lost 6; bases outside the gene matches: 9. The CDR3 totals 14 residues.

V and J are TRBV25-1 and TRBJ1-2, with unresolved D. CDR3 size: 12 residues. Germline V CDR1 and CDR2: MGHDK, SYGVNS. With 4 bases removed from V and 4 bases from J, the gap between germline ends came to 7 bases. CDR3 sequence: CASSATVYGYTF. The CDR3, as DNA: TGTGCCAGCAGTGCTACAGTCTATGGCTACACCTTC.

This chain links TRBV6-5 with TRBJ2-3, with TRBD1 matching over 7 bases. Germline V gene lookup returns CDR1 MNHEY and CDR2 SVGAGI. Germline trimming cut 5 bases from V and 6 bases from J; bases unmatched to any gene: 5. The CDR3 has 13 residues. The CDR3 region is CASSKTGWDTQYF. CDR3 in DNA: TGTGCCAGCAGTAAGACAGGGTGGGATACGCAGTATTTT.

V and J are TRBV5-4 and TRBJ2-5, with TRBD2 matching 8 bases. The CDR3 contains 14 residues. Germline V gene lookup returns CDR1 SGHNT and CDR2 YYREEE (reference sequence). The V segment lost 5 bases and the J segment 3 bases; nucleotides outside the gene matches: 6. The CDR3 is CASRRGGPKETQYF. CDR3 nucleotide sequence: TGTGCCAGCAGACGCGGGGGGCCAAAAGAGACCCAGTACTTC.